The 4 T cell receptor beta chains below come from one sample, sequenced in a study of T cell responses to AZD1222 COVID-19 vaccine. TCRdb's copy holds only in-frame clones and misses some; the assay was immunoSEQ multiplex PCR. The sample includes about 200,000 clones, more than 80% of them seen just once. The sample was peripheral blood, taken 28 days after the second dose of the MenACWY control vaccine. The source of these receptors is an adult who received the MenACWY meningococcal vaccine as a control.

The genes are TRBV9 and TRBJ2-5; 9 nucleotides line up with TRBD1. Per the germline V gene, CDR1 is SGDLS and CDR2 is YYNGEE. After removal of 5 bases from V and 5 bases from J, the junction contained 7 bases not matched to a gene. The CDR3 has 14 amino acids. CDR3 amino acids: CASSATGGGETQYF. As DNA, the CDR3 is TGTGCCAGCAGTGCAACAGGGGGCGGGGAGACCCAGTACTTC.

This rearrangement joins TRBV28 to TRBJ2-1; D uncertain. The germline V gene encodes CDR1 MDHEN and CDR2 SYDVKM. The CDR3 contains 11 residues. Trimming shortened V by 7 bases and J by 10 bases, and 11 bases separated the two germline ends. The CDR3 region is CASKSGLEQFF. As DNA, the CDR3 is TGTGCCAGCAAGAGTGGGTTAGAGCAGTTCTTC.

The V gene is TRBV7-9, the J gene TRBJ1-6, with D uncertain. This CDR3 has 14 amino acids. Germline V gene lookup returns CDR1 SEHNR and CDR2 FQNEAQ (reference sequence). Between the trimmed V and J ends, which lost 8 bases and 0 bases, there was a span of 8 bases. The DNA of the CDR3 is TGTGCCAGCCAAAGGAGCTCCTATAATTCACCCCTCCACTTT. Its protein product is CASQRSSYNSPLHF.

The J gene is TRBJ2-7, the V gene TRBV27; 7 bases are shared with TRBD2. Germline V gene sequence: CDR1 MNHEY, CDR2 SMNVEV (reference sequence). V shed 6 bases and J 2 bases; nucleotides not matched to a gene: 1. The CDR3 covers 12 residues. The CDR3 sequence is CASRRGAYEQYF. The CDR3 DNA reads TGTGCCAGCAGACGGGGGGCCTACGAGCAGTACTTC.